These 17 T cell receptor beta chains were all obtained from the same sample, sequenced in a study of human CD8 memory T cell subsets. CCR7+ PD-1+ TIGIT+ early memory CD8+ cells with dysfunctional traits were TPEX. TCR beta was sequenced from UMI-tagged 5' RACE libraries. TCRdb reanalyzed the 5' RACE reads, giving one entry per CDR3 protein sequence and no DNA. In all, the sample yields 9,500 to 13,000 distinct CDR3 sequences. Sequencing was performed on CD8+ T cells from PBMCs. The receptors shown here come from a human donor in good health.

The chain employs TRBV7-9 and TRBJ1-2; TCRdb lists TRBD1, though no DNA is available to test this call. The CDR3 runs to 14 residues. Germline V gene data show CDR1 as SEHNR and CDR2 as FQNEAQ (reference sequence). This CDR3 reads CASSLAGTKYGYTF.

The chain recombines TRBV7-8 with TRBJ2-7; the D call from TCRdb, TRBD2, cannot be confirmed without DNA. Germline V lookup: CDR1 SGHVS, CDR2 FQNEAQ. This CDR3 spans 14 amino acids. This chain's CDR3 is CASSLGGRGYEQYF.

CDR3: CASSSRTSTGTDTQYF. This chain joins TRBV28 and TRBJ2-3; the TRBD2 assignment by TCRdb is unverifiable without DNA. Germline-derived CDR1 and CDR2 are MDHEN and SYDVKM. CDR3 length equals 16 residues.

This chain links TRBV7-2 with TRBJ2-7. Germline V CDR1 and CDR2: SGHTA, FQGNSA. CDR3 size: 12 residues. This CDR3 is CASSRVDYEQYF.

The chain joins TRBV4-3 to TRBJ2-2; the D call from TCRdb, TRBD2, cannot be confirmed without DNA. Germline V lookup: CDR1 LGHNA, CDR2 YSLEER. The CDR3 runs 17 residues. The CDR3 is CASSRLLAGPGGGELFF.

The V gene is TRBV13, the J gene TRBJ2-7; lacking DNA, the TRBD2 call made by TCRdb goes unchecked. The CDR3 is made up of 12 amino acids. Germline CDR1 is PRHDT and CDR2 is FYEKMQ (reference sequence). The CDR3 sequence: CASSSGRDEQYF.

V gene TRBV6-2 or TRBV6-3 combines with J gene TRBJ2-2; there is no DNA to check the TCRdb D call of TRBD1. The CDR3 totals 15 residues. CDR1 MNHEY and CDR2 SVGEGT come from the germline V gene. The CDR3 region is CASSYSNRADGELFF.

The genes are TRBV29-1 and TRBJ2-3. Per the germline V gene, CDR1 is SQVTM and CDR2 is ANQGSEA. The CDR3 spans 12 residues. The CDR3: CSVATRPDTQYF.

This clonotype is identified as medium-sized from frequency. This chain links TRBV14 with TRBJ2-1; checking the TCRdb D call of TRBD1 is not possible without DNA. The germline V gene has CDR1 SGHDN and CDR2 FVKESK. There are 15 residues in the CDR3. CDR3 region: CASSQAGGPNNEQFF.

J is TRBJ2-7 and V is TRBV27; TCRdb calls TRBD1, which cannot be checked without DNA. The CDR3 has 15 amino acids. Germline values: CDR1 MNHEY, CDR2 SMNVEV (reference sequence). Here the CDR3 reads CASSYRAGGYYEQYF.

The genes are TRBV5-5 and TRBJ2-7; the TCRdb call, TRBD2, lacks DNA for checking. Germline V gene lookup returns CDR1 SGHKS and CDR2 YYEKEE (reference sequence). This CDR3 has 14 residues. This CDR3 reads CASSLGASGYEQYF.

This clonotype registers medium-sized by frequency. The chain links TRBV7-2 to TRBJ1-2; lacking DNA, the TRBD1 call made by TCRdb goes unchecked. Looked up from germline, CDR1 is SGHTA and CDR2 is FQGNSA. The CDR3 sequence is 13 residues long. CDR3 in amino acids: CASSSGTAYGYTF.

The chain uses TRBV4-3 and TRBJ2-7; the D gene TCRdb calls, TRBD2, cannot be checked with no DNA. CDR1 and CDR2 (germline): LGHNA, YSLEER. The CDR3 totals 17 residues. The CDR3 here is CASSQDGAGGPQYEQYF.

V gene TRBV21-1 combines with J gene TRBJ2-1; TCRdb indicates TRBD2, and absent DNA this call remains unverified. TRBV21-1 is annotated as a pseudogene. This CDR3 spans 18 amino acids. CDR3 protein: CASSNLAGGIHSYNEQFF.

The chain combines TRBV20-1 with TRBJ2-7. Germline V gene data show CDR1 as DFQATT and CDR2 as SNEGSKA (reference sequence). This CDR3 comprises 13 residues. CDR3 sequence: CSACDTTTYEQYF.

The genes are TRBV24-1 and TRBJ1-1; without DNA, the TCRdb call of TRBD1 cannot be checked. CDR1 is KGHDR, CDR2 SFDVKD, per germline. The CDR3 is 17 amino acids. Here the CDR3 reads CATSDGGPGQQNTEAFF.

The chain is built from TRBV18 and TRBJ2-5; TCRdb returns TRBD1, unconfirmable since there is no DNA. Germline V CDR1 and CDR2: KGHSH, LQKENI. The CDR3 has 16 amino acids. The CDR3 is CASSPKRQGPGETQYF.